Listed here are 6 T cell receptor beta chains from one sample, sequenced in a study of T cell repertoires in cytomegalovirus infection. Via MiXCR, TCRdb re-called the reads, giving one row per CDR3 protein. Among roughly 310,000 distinct CDR3 sequences, 15% to 20% were seen once, and the ten largest hold more than 10%. Source material: PBMCs. The receptors were sampled from a human donor in good health (CMV status not recorded). Some clones in this sample may be carry-over from other donors' samples.

J is TRBJ1-1 and V is TRBV13; perhaps TRBD1 as D (5 bases). The V end was cut by 1 base, the J end by 11 bases, with 17 bases between. Germline CDR1 is PRHDT and CDR2 is FYEKMQ (reference sequence). The CDR3 consists of 14 residues. The CDR3: CASSLAASIGGAFF. In DNA form, the CDR3 reads TGTGCCAGCAGCTTAGCCGCGTCGATCGGGGGGGCTTTCTTT. Full variable domain (rest looked up from reference TRBV13 and TRBJ1-1): AAGVIQSPRHLIKEKRETATLKCYPIPRHDTVYWYQQGPGQDPQFLISFYEKMQSDKGSIPDRFSAQQFSDYHSELNMSSLELGDSALYFCASSLAASIGGAFFGQGTRLTVV.

This clonotype was recorded many times. V usage is TRBV15 and J usage is TRBJ2-3; the D gene is possibly TRBD1 (6 bases). Germline CDR1 LNHNV, CDR2 YYDKDF (reference sequence). The CDR3 length is 14 residues. V lost 4 bases and J 3 bases, leaving 11 bases between the germline ends. CDR3 residues: CATSIQGLTDTQYF. DNA for the CDR3: TGTGCCACCAGCATACAGGGTTTGACAGATACGCAGTATTTT. Full variable domain (missing parts from reference TRBV15 and TRBJ2-3): DAMVIQNPRYQVTQFGKPVTLSCSQTLNHNVMYWYQQKSSQAPKLLFHYYDKDFNNEADTPDNFQSRRPNTSFCFLDIRSPGLGDTAMYLCATSIQGLTDTQYFGPGTRLTVL.

The chain combines TRBV27 with TRBJ2-1; 12 nucleotides match TRBD2. The J segment lost 8 bases and the V segment lost 5 bases, leaving 4 bases of the junction unmatched. There are 14 residues in the CDR3. Germline V gene lookup returns CDR1 MNHEY and CDR2 SMNVEV (reference sequence). The CDR3 protein is CASSLTSGGDEQFF. The CDR3 DNA is TGTGCCAGCAGTCTGACTAGCGGGGGTGATGAGCAGTTCTTC.

This clonotype was seen many times. The genes are TRBV12-3 or TRBV12-4 and TRBJ2-5; 7 nucleotides match TRBD2. The trim removed 6 bases at V and 3 bases at J, leaving 4 bases unmatched. CDR3 size: 13 residues. The CDR3 loop is CASRSSGEETQYF. In DNA, the CDR3 is TGTGCCAGCAGATCCAGCGGGGAAGAGACCCAGTACTTC.

The sample holds many counts of this clonotype. The J gene is TRBJ1-5, the V gene TRBV12-3 or TRBV12-4, with a weak D call TRBD1 (6 bases). The CDR3 extends over 15 amino acids. V lost 5 bases and J 0 bases, leaving 11 bases between the germline ends. Here the CDR3 reads CASSDQGSSNQPQHF. The CDR3 DNA reads as TGTGCCAGCAGTGACCAGGGGAGTAGCAATCAGCCCCAGCATTTT.

This clonotype was detected many times. V is TRBV6-1 and J is TRBJ1-2; D gene uncertain. The CDR3 length is 14 residues. Germline CDR1 and CDR2: MNHNS and SASEGT. V lost 6 bases, J lost 9 bases, and 20 bases lay in between. The CDR3 loop reads CASSPSPWGTSYTF. The CDR3 coding sequence is TGTGCCAGCAGCCCCTCCCCGTGGGGTACGAGCTACACCTTC.